These T cell receptor beta chains were read from a single sample in a study of cytomegalovirus exposure and HLA in healthy donors. Profiled with immunoSEQ multiplex PCR; TCRdb holds only in-frame clones, not every one. The data show 60,000 to 90,000 clones, 85% to 95% seen once. The sample consisted of PBMCs. The source is a woman in her late teens or twenties in good health and CMV-seronegative. CDR3s include the opening cysteine and the closing phenylalanine or tryptophan. The D gene is left open where the match is weak. Not all rows give a size; the values are once, few, many and, for expanded clones, a class.

CDR3 length	J gene	V gene	clone size	D gene	CDR3 DNA	CDR3 protein
14	TRBJ1-4	TRBV28	NA	NA	TGTGCCAGCAGCCCACCGGCAACTAATGAAAAACTGTTTTTT	CASSPPATNEKLFF
14	TRBJ2-7	TRBV19	NA	TRBD1	TGTGCCAGTAGTAGGTGGGACAGCCACTACGAGCAGTACTTC	CASSRWDSHYEQYF
17	TRBJ2-1	TRBV7-8	NA	NA	TGTGCCAGCAGCTTAGCGGGTAGCGGACACTCCTACAATGAGCAGTTCTTC	CASSLAGSGHSYNEQFF
16	TRBJ1-4	TRBV4-3	once	TRBD1	TGCGCCAGCAGCCGAGTATCCGGACAGGGGAGTGAAAAACTGTTTTTT	CASSRVSGQGSEKLFF
10	TRBJ2-7	TRBV5-4	few	NA	TGTGCCGACACAGGGTACGAGCAGTACTTC	CADTGYEQYF
13	TRBJ1-4	TRBV10-3	NA	TRBD1	TGTGCCACCCGGACAGGGGGCGATGAAAAACTGTTTTTT	CATRTGGDEKLFF
16	TRBJ1-4	TRBV28	NA	NA	TGTGCCAGCAGTCCCCGGAGGATCGGGGCTAATGAAAAACTGTTTTTT	CASSPRRIGANEKLFF
15	TRBJ2-7	TRBV7-9	NA	TRBD2	TGTGCCAGCAGCCCCAGCGGGGGATCCCCCTACGAGCAGTACTTC	CASSPSGGSPYEQYF
17	TRBJ1-6	TRBV5-5	NA	NA	TGTGCCAGCAGCGCTGTGAGGGAGACCCTTATTAATTCACCCCTCCACTTT	CASSAVRETLINSPLHF
18	TRBJ2-7	TRBV18	NA	TRBD1	TGTGCCAGCTCACCCGATCCGGGACAGGGTCATATATGGTGCGAGCAGTACTTC	CASSPDPGQGHIWCEQYF
21	TRBJ2-2	TRBV12-2	NA	NA	TGTGCAAGTCGCTTACCAGGACGCGCCACTTGGACTAGCGGGGGGGTCGGGGAGCTGTTTTTT	CASRLPGRATWTSGGVGELFF
13	TRBJ2-7	TRBV11-2	NA	TRBD2	TGTGCCAGCAGGGGACTAGGGTCCTACGAGCAGTACTTC	CASRGLGSYEQYF
14	TRBJ2-1	TRBV28	NA	TRBD1	TGTGCCAGCAGTCGGACAGGGTCTAAAGGTGAGCAGTTCTTC	CASSRTGSKGEQFF
15	TRBJ1-4	TRBV9	NA	TRBD1	TGTGCCAGCAGCCCCGGGGGACAGGGGGCGGGAAAACTGTTTTTT	CASSPGGQGAGKLFF
15	TRBJ2-2	TRBV6-5	NA	NA	TGTGCCAGCAGTTCGGGACTCCTGAGGACCGGGGAGCTGTTTTTT	CASSSGLLRTGELFF
15	TRBJ2-3	TRBV7-9	NA	TRBD2	TGTGCCAGCAGGGGGACTAGCGGGTGGACAGATACGCAGTATTTT	CASRGTSGWTDTQYF
18	TRBJ1-4	TRBV10-2	NA	TRBD1	TGCGCCAGCAGCTCCCCTAAGGACAGGGGCCATCCAAGTGAAAAACTGTTTTTT	CASSSPKDRGHPSEKLFF
18	TRBJ2-1	TRBV5-1	NA	TRBD2	TGCGCCAGCAGCTCCTCCGGGACTAGCGGGGGCTTATACAATGAGCAGTTCTTC	CASSSSGTSGGLYNEQFF
13	TRBJ1-2	TRBV6-1	NA	NA	TGTGCCAGCAGTGAAACGGGAAACTATGGCTACACCTTC	CASSETGNYGYTF
14	TRBJ1-2	TRBV6-1	NA	NA	TGTGCCAGCAGTGAAAGTCAGGGGTTGTCTGGCTACACCTTC	CASSESQGLSGYTF
15	TRBJ1-2	TRBV28	NA	NA	TGTGCCAGCAGTTTTTCAGGGGTGGGGGTCTATGGCTACACCTTC	CASSFSGVGVYGYTF
14	TRBJ1-1	TRBV10-3	NA	NA	TGTGCCATCAGCCCGACAGAGATGAACACTGAAGCTTTCTTT	CAISPTEMNTEAFF